This T cell receptor beta chain was obtained from a study of blood T cells in healthy people across ages. Turning to this clonotype: The target antigen is unknown.

The second PCR ran roughly 7 to 12 cycles with a sample-barcoded 5' primer and J-beta primers. Every cDNA molecule bore a tag from a template-switch adaptor containing 12 random nucleotides. TCRdb itself ran the 5' RACE reads through MiXCR, one entry per CDR3 protein. The table has fewer than 1,200,000 distinct CDR3 sequences, under 30% seen once. Study outcomes and limitations: The donors' CMV status was not determined, possibly confounding changes in expanded clonotypes.

Germline assignment: CDR1 SQVTM and CDR2 ANQGSEA. This CDR3 contains 12 residues. V lost 5 bases and J lost 2, with 9 bases in between. The sample also formed part of further work on T cells of mothers and their children. That paper notes: Compared with unrelated pairs, related mother-child pairs had slightly higher, non-significant overlap.

The source material was blood. The V and J genes are TRBV29-1 and TRBJ2-5; D gene uncertain. The sequence came from a girl aged 2-10 years in good health. The CDR3 DNA follows: TGCAGCGTTCGTGGCTATCAAGAGACCCAGTACTTC. This translates into CSVRGYQETQYF.